The 28 T cell receptor beta chains listed next were all sequenced from one sample in a study of human T cells and chemical hapten exposure. Each CDR3 protein gets one entry after TCRdb re-called the RACE reads with MiXCR. The repertoire includes fewer than 70,000 distinct CDR3 sequences, roughly 6.7% of them detected once, and approximately 1.6% sits in the top ten. Regarding time point: pre-sensitization, week 0. Treatment denoted: therapeutic diphenylcyclopropenone sensitization with weekly scalp DPC. The sequencing here drew on whole blood, taken in connection with sensitization to the hapten diphenylcyclopropenone (DPC). These receptors came from a woman in her twenties or thirties with alopecia areata. Some clones in this sample may be carry-over from other donors' samples.

This clonotype was counted ten times or more. The chain has TRBV9 and TRBJ2-2, with D perhaps TRBD1 (5 bases). The CDR3 runs to 14 residues. CDR1 and CDR2 (germline): SGDLS, YYNGEE. V dropped 0 bases and J dropped 4 bases, with 7 bases sitting between them. CDR3 nucleotides: TGTGCCAGCAGCGTAGGGGGCGGCACCGGGGAGCTGTTTTTT. As protein: CASSVGGGTGELFF.

This clonotype was seen at least ten times. The chain uses TRBV4-1 and TRBJ2-1, with TRBD2 identical over 10 bases. CDR1 and CDR2 from the germline V gene are MGHRA and YSYEKL. The CDR3 runs to 17 residues. The trim removed 0 bases at V and 8 bases at J, leaving 10 bases unmatched. DNA of the CDR3: TGCGCCAGCAGCCAAGAAACAGCGGTAGCGGGGGGCGATGAGCAGTTCTTC. The encoded protein is CASSQETAVAGGDEQFF.

This clonotype was found many times. The genes are TRBV14 and TRBJ2-1, with 8 bases aligning to TRBD2. The CDR3 loop spans 16 amino acids. The germline V gene encodes CDR1 SGHDN and CDR2 FVKESK. Trimming took 2 bases from V and 7 from J; bases not matched to a gene: 10. In nucleotides, the CDR3 is TGTGCCAGCAGCCAATTCGGCGGGGGGCCGGGGAATGAGCAGTTCTTC. The encoded protein is CASSQFGGGPGNEQFF.

This clonotype was found many times. The chain carries TRBV25-1 and TRBJ1-1; no firm D call. The ends were cut back, 7 bases at V and 7 bases at J, with 16 bases in the middle. Per the germline V gene, CDR1 is MGHDK and CDR2 is SYGVNS. The CDR3 length is 13 residues. The CDR3 coding sequence is TGTGCCAGCATCCGGTCAGGTATGGTTGAAGCTTTCTTT. Translation gives CASIRSGMVEAFF.

This clonotype was counted many times. The chain recombines TRBV20-1 with TRBJ2-1, with TRBD2 matching 8 bases. The V and J ends lost 3 bases and 5 bases, in that order; junction bases with no gene match: 3. The CDR3 runs to 13 residues. CDR1 is DFQATT, CDR2 SNEGSKA, per germline (reference sequence). CDR3 region: CSASGGVNNEQFF. In DNA form, the CDR3 reads TGCAGTGCTAGCGGGGGGGTTAACAATGAGCAGTTCTTC.

This clonotype was counted only a few times. J is TRBJ1-2 and V is TRBV5-4; D is undetermined. V was shortened by 0 bases and J by 0 bases, with 12 bases between the two germline ends. Per the germline V gene, CDR1 is SGHNT and CDR2 is YYREEE (reference sequence). The CDR3 runs to 16 residues. This CDR3 is CASSLVLTASNYGYTF. The CDR3 coding sequence is TGTGCCAGCAGCTTGGTTCTAACCGCATCTAACTATGGCTACACCTTC.

The chain employs TRBV7-2 and TRBJ1-4, with 7 bases that match TRBD1. The J segment lost 5 bases and the V segment lost 2 bases, leaving 8 bases of the junction unmatched. Per germline, CDR1 SGHTA and CDR2 FQGNSA. The CDR3 consists of 16 residues. The CDR3 DNA is TGTGCCAGCAGCTTATTTTTCGGGACAGCAAATGAAAAACTGTTTTTT. This sequence encodes CASSLFFGTANEKLFF. Together with reference TRBV7-2 and TRBJ1-4, the CDR3 gives the full variable domain: GAGVSQSPSNKVTEKGKDVELRCDPISGHTALYWYRQSLGQGLEFLIYFQGNSAPDKSGLPSDRFSAERTGGSVSTLTIQRTQQEDSAVYLCASSLFFGTANEKLFFGSGTQLSVL.

As regards this clonotype: A much larger clone differs from this one at a single base, so this may be a read error. J is TRBJ2-3 and V is TRBV23-1, with D tentatively TRBD2 (7 bases). TRBV23-1 is labeled an ORF, and its function is uncertain. The CDR3 sequence is 19 residues long. The germline V and J ends were trimmed by 3 bases and 1 base, with 23 bases remaining between them. The CDR3 nucleotides read TGCGCCAGCAGTCACCGGGAGTTGGTGGGGGGGCCACGCACAGATACGCAGTATTTT. The encoded protein is CASSHRELVGGPRTDTQYF.

The sample holds a few counts of this clonotype. The gene calls are TRBV12-3 or TRBV12-4 and TRBJ2-7; 8 nucleotides agree with TRBD1. The CDR3 runs 14 residues. The V and J ends lost 6 bases and 6 bases, in that order; junction bases with no gene match: 10. The DNA for the CDR3 is TGTGCCAGCAGGGCGGACAGGGTTGGGGGCGAGCAGTACTTC. It encodes CASRADRVGGEQYF.

This chain connects TRBV2 to TRBJ1-4; tentative D call: TRBD1 (5 bases). CDR3 size: 15 residues. The germline CDR1 and CDR2 sequences are SNHLY and FYNNEI. V was shortened by 5 bases and J by 0 bases, with 10 bases between the two germline ends. CDR3 region: CASSRRGTTNEKLFF. The CDR3 bases are TGTGCCAGCAGTAGGCGGGGGACAACTAATGAAAAACTGTTTTTT.

This clonotype showed up many times. V usage is TRBV11-2 and J usage is TRBJ2-3; weak D call: TRBD2 (5 bases). Germline V lookup: CDR1 SGHAT, CDR2 FQNNGV. CDR3 size: 15 residues. Trimming removed 1 base from V and 1 base from J, with 9 bases in between. This CDR3 reads CASSLALEGTDTQYF. The CDR3 DNA reads as TGTGCCAGCAGCTTAGCGTTGGAGGGCACAGATACGCAGTATTTT.

The CDR3 region has the DNA TGTGCCACCGGGACAGGGGGCTCCGGGGAGCTGTTTTTT. Encoded protein: CATGTGGSGELFF. The chain uses TRBV24-1 and TRBJ2-2; 12 positions match TRBD1. The V gene end was trimmed by 9 bases and the J gene end by 6 bases; junction bases not matched to a gene: 1. Germline V gene lookup returns CDR1 KGHDR and CDR2 SFDVKD. This CDR3 is built from 13 residues.

In this sample, this clonotype turned up a few times. V is TRBV5-1 and J is TRBJ2-3, with D maybe TRBD1 (6 bases). Trimming stripped 0 bases from V and 6 bases from J, with 11 bases between. Germline CDR1 SGHRS, CDR2 YFSETQ. The CDR3 has 14 residues. The CDR3, as DNA: TGCGCCAGCAGCTTGGTGGGGGCGCAGGATACGCAGTATTTT. Translating it yields CASSLVGAQDTQYF.

This rearrangement joins TRBV6-6 to TRBJ1-6; D may be TRBD1 (5 bases). V dropped 0 bases and J dropped 9 bases, with 12 bases sitting between them. Germline CDR1 and CDR2: MNHNY and SVGAGI (reference sequence). The CDR3 has 15 amino acids. CDR3 DNA: TGTGCCAGCAGTTACTCGACGGGGGGGGGTTCACCCCTCCACTTT. Translating gives CASSYSTGGGSPLHF.

The sample holds a few counts of this clonotype. The V and J genes are TRBV4-1 and TRBJ2-1, with D hard to call. V was cut by 4 bases and J by 8 bases, with 15 bases left in between. CDR3 length: 14 residues. CDR1 and CDR2 (germline): MGHRA, YSYEKL. CDR3 bases: TGCGCCAGCAGCCCTATCCCAGGTAGCCATGAGCAGTTCTTC. Translated, it gives CASSPIPGSHEQFF.

This clonotype was seen at least ten times. CDR3 nucleotide sequence: TGTGCCTGGAGCGCCCAGAGGGCGGGCTCTGGGGCCAACGTCCTGACTTTC. Its translation: CAWSAQRAGSGANVLTF. J is TRBJ2-6 and V is TRBV30, with D possibly TRBD2 on 5 matching bases. With 3 bases removed from V and 0 bases from J, the gap between germline ends came to 15 bases. Germline CDR1 reads GTSNPN; CDR2 reads SVGIG (reference sequence). The CDR3 has 17 amino acids.

This clonotype was counted ten times or more. The chain has TRBV20-1 and TRBJ2-7; 8 positions match TRBD1. The CDR3 spans 15 residues. In germline, CDR1 is DFQATT, CDR2 SNEGSKA (reference sequence). V shed 3 bases, J shed 7 bases, and the junction held 14 bases outside the gene matches. The CDR3 reads CSASRGHRGSGEQYF. The CDR3 DNA sequence: TGCAGTGCTAGCCGGGGACACAGGGGGTCTGGAGAGCAGTACTTC.

In this sample, this clonotype turned up a few times. DNA of the CDR3: TGTGCCAGCAGCCCAGACAGGGGACGATACAATGAGCAGTTCTTC. Amino acid sequence: CASSPDRGRYNEQFF. The chain is built from TRBV7-8 and TRBJ2-1; the match to TRBD1 covers 8 bases. The ends lost 5 bases at V and 4 bases at J; junction bases unmatched: 7. CDR1 is SGHVS and CDR2 is FQNEAQ in the germline V gene. There are 15 residues in the CDR3.

Many counts were recorded for this clonotype. The chain joins TRBV10-3 to TRBJ2-3; 12 nucleotides line up with TRBD2. The CDR3 spans 17 residues. Trimming at V came to 0 bases and at J to 5 bases, leaving 6 bases not matched to a gene. CDR1 is ENHRY and CDR2 is SYGVKD in the germline V gene. In nucleotides, the CDR3 is TGTGCCATCAGTGAGTCGACACTAGCGGGGGGACGAGATACGCAGTATTTT. Translated: CAISESTLAGGRDTQYF.

This clonotype showed up many times. The chain links TRBV20-1 to TRBJ2-3; 10 bases fit TRBD2. The V gene end was trimmed by 6 bases and the J gene end by 1 base; junction bases not matched to a gene: 4. The CDR3 runs 14 residues. Germline values: CDR1 DFQATT, CDR2 SNEGSKA (reference sequence). Here the CDR3 reads CSAKRGGGTDTQYF. The CDR3 bases are TGCAGTGCAAAGCGGGGGGGTGGCACAGATACGCAGTATTTT.

This clonotype was seen repeatedly, ten times or more. This rearrangement joins TRBV6-5 to TRBJ1-2, with TRBD1 as a possible D gene (6 bases). The CDR3 loop spans 15 amino acids. Germline CDR1 and CDR2: MNHEY and SVGAGI. Trimming removed 6 bases at V and 2 bases at J, with 16 bases between. CDR3 protein: CASSKGGTANYGYTF. The CDR3 DNA reads TGTGCCAGCAGCAAAGGGGGGACCGCCAACTATGGCTACACCTTC.

The table lists this clonotype with many counts. The rearrangement joins TRBV6-6 to TRBJ2-3; D is possibly TRBD2 (7 bases). Trimming removed 7 bases from V and 1 base from J, with 27 bases in between. This CDR3 spans 19 amino acids. Germline values: CDR1 MNHNY, CDR2 SVGAGI (reference sequence). In nucleotides, the CDR3 is TGTGCCAGCAAAAACGTTGGGGGGGGCACTCCGCGTGGCACAGATACGCAGTATTTT. Amino acid sequence: CASKNVGGGTPRGTDTQYF.

This clonotype was observed many times. The chain joins TRBV7-9 to TRBJ1-5, with D unclear. CDR3 size: 14 residues. The germline CDR1 and CDR2 sequences are SEHNR and FQNEAQ (reference sequence). V shed 2 bases and J shed 1 base, with 6 bases lying between them. The CDR3 coding sequence is TGTGCCAGCAGCTTATCAGAAAGCAATCAGCCCCAGCATTTT. It encodes CASSLSESNQPQHF.

This clonotype rates as medium-sized. The CDR3: CSASRSPGTEAFF. CDR3 DNA sequence: TGCAGTGCTAGTAGATCCCCAGGCACTGAAGCTTTCTTT. The V and J genes are TRBV20-1 and TRBJ1-1, with D uncertain. Germline V gives CDR1 DFQATT, CDR2 SNEGSKA (reference sequence). The CDR3 sequence is 13 residues long. V gave up 3 bases and J gave up 4 bases, with 12 bases separating them.

This clonotype came up many times. V and J are TRBV20-1 and TRBJ2-5; D is tentatively TRBD1 or TRBD2 (5 bases each). CDR1 DFQATT and CDR2 SNEGSKA come from the germline V gene (reference sequence). V was shortened by 0 bases and J by 4 bases, with 21 bases between the two germline ends. This CDR3 contains 17 residues. The CDR3 protein is CSARDFRESRDRETQYF. The CDR3 DNA is TGCAGTGCTAGAGATTTTAGGGAATCCAGGGACCGAGAGACCCAGTACTTC.

As concerns this clonotype: A much larger clonotype is one base distant, so this may be a read error. The chain combines TRBV6-5 with TRBJ1-5, with 8 bases lining up with TRBD1. This CDR3 is built from 17 residues. Trimming took 3 bases from V and 2 from J; bases not matched to a gene: 9. The germline V gene encodes CDR1 MNHEY and CDR2 SVGAGI. CDR3: CASSYSSPGQGNQPQHF. The CDR3 DNA sequence: TGTGCCAGCAGTTATTCCTCCCCGGGACAGGGCAATCAGCCCCAGCATTTT.

This clonotype has just a few counts. The V gene is TRBV11-2, the J gene TRBJ2-7; D gene uncertain. CDR1 SGHAT and CDR2 FQNNGV come from the germline V gene. V dropped 1 base and J dropped 0 bases, with 7 bases sitting between them. The CDR3 sequence is 14 residues long. CDR3 nucleotide sequence: TGTGCCAGCAGCTTAGTGAGCGTCTCCTACGAGCAGTACTTC. Translation gives CASSLVSVSYEQYF.

This clonotype has a count of ten or more. The chain couples TRBV5-1 to TRBJ1-5, with a tentative D call TRBD1 (5 bases). Trimming cost V 3 bases and J 4 bases, with 17 bases left between them. The CDR3 is made up of 16 amino acids. Germline CDR1 is SGHRS and CDR2 is YFSETQ. CDR3 DNA sequence: TGCGCCAGCAGCTGGGGGGTGCGTGACGGAAATCAGCCCCAGCATTTT. Residues: CASSWGVRDGNQPQHF.